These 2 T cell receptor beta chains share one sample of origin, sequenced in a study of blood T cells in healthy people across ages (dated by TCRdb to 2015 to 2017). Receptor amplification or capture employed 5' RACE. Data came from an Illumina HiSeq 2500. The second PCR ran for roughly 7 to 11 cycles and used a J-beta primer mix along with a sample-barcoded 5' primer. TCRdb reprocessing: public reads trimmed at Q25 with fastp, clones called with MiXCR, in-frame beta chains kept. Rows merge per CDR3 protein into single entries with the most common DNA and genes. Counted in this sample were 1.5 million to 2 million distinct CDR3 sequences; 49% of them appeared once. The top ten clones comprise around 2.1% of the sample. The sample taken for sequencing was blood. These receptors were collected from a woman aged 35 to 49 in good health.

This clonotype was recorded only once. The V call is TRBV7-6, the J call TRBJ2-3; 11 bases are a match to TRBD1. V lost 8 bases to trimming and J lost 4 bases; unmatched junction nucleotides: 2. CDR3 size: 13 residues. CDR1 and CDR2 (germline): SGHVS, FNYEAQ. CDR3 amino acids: CASGTGGSDTQYF. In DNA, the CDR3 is TGTGCCAGCGGGACAGGGGGTTCAGATACGCAGTATTTT.

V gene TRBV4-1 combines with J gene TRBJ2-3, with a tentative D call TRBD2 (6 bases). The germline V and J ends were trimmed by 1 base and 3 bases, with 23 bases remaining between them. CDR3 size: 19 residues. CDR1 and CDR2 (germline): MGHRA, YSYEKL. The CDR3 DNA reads TGCGCCAGCAGCCAAGGGAGGGGTAGTGCGGAGGGCAGGACAGATACGCAGTATTTT. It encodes CASSQGRGSAEGRTDTQYF.